Listed here are 5 T cell receptor beta chains from one sample, sequenced in a study of OX40 agonist ivuxolimab in advanced cancers. Profiling relied on immunoSEQ multiplex PCR, and the TCRdb table lists in-frame clones only, not all of them. The sample contains just over 70,000 clones, 65% to 85% of which appear only once. Sequences were derived from CD4+ or CD8+ T cells sorted from blood, sampled in a trial of the OX40 agonist ivuxolimab. These receptors all stem from an adult with an advanced solid tumor such as melanoma, head and neck, liver or kidney cancer.

To note about this clone: This CDR3 is also generated by other DNA sequences in the sample. The rearrangement links TRBV18 to TRBJ2-2; D perhaps matches TRBD1 (6 bases). Germline values: CDR1 KGHSH, CDR2 LQKENI. V lost 1 base and J 6 bases, leaving 6 bases between the germline ends. This CDR3 has 13 amino acids. CDR3 residues: CASSPQGAGELFF. The CDR3 bases are TGTGCCAGCTCACCACAGGGGGCCGGGGAGCTGTTTTTT.

The J gene is TRBJ2-4, the V gene TRBV5-5, with 7 positions matching TRBD1. V gave up 2 bases and J gave up 3 bases; unmatched junction bases: 11. Germline-derived CDR1 and CDR2 are SGHKS and YYEKEE (reference sequence). The CDR3 is 17 amino acids. The CDR3 spells CASSFTDRDVGKNIQYF. Here the CDR3 DNA reads TGTGCCAGCAGCTTTACCGACAGGGACGTCGGCAAAAACATTCAGTACTTC.

The genes are TRBV18 and TRBJ2-1; 12 bases agree with TRBD2. The junction had 10 bases not matched to a gene; V was cut back by 0 bases and J by 7 bases. The CDR3 consists of 18 residues. Germline V gives CDR1 KGHSH, CDR2 LQKENI. The CDR3 is CASSPPFASGRAGNEQFF. For the CDR3, the DNA is TGTGCCAGCTCACCACCGTTTGCTAGCGGGAGGGCCGGGAATGAGCAGTTCTTC.

With regard to this clone: One end of the junction varies from germline; a read error may be responsible. The chain is built from TRBV11-2 and TRBJ2-7, with D perhaps matching TRBD1 (5 bases). There are 14 residues in the CDR3. Per germline, CDR1 SGHAT and CDR2 FQNNGV. Here the CDR3 reads CASGLGQNSYEQYF. CDR3 nucleotide sequence: TGTGCCAGCGGCTTGGGGCAGAATTCCTACGAGCAGTACTTC.

The CDR3 sequence: CASSQGFPDTQYF. The CDR3 DNA reads TGTGCCAGCAGCCAAGGGTTCCCAGATACGCAGTATTTT. The chain carries TRBV14 and TRBJ2-3; D is uncertain. The CDR3 contains 13 residues. From germline, CDR1 is SGHDN and CDR2 FVKESK. V dropped 1 base and J dropped 4 bases, with 6 bases sitting between them.